This T cell receptor beta chain was sequenced for a study of blood T cell repertoires in COVID-19. Across the whole study: COVID-19 samples, acute and convalescent, were from the United States, Italy and Spain. From T cells, B-cell-depleted T cells, or PBMCs came the material, which was cDNA or gDNA.

As originally analysed: Cell counts per sample came from amplifying reference gene primers. Sequencing was performed with immunoSEQ multiplex PCR; in TCRdb, only in-frame clones are kept and a portion is missing. From that table come the V and J calls and clone size; the DNA was used to work out D and trimming. Of approximately 24,000 clones listed, roughly 92% are singletons. V was trimmed by 1 base and J by 0 bases, leaving 13 bases between them. Germline CDR1 LGHNA, CDR2 YSLEER. CDR3 length equals 18 residues. This clone was seen once. The origin of this receptor is a human donor in a cohort sampled during active COVID-19. The rearrangement joins TRBV4-3 to TRBJ1-6; TRBD1 might be the D (6 bases). Sequences were obtained from peripheral blood. CDR3: CASSQGLLQGSYNSPLHF. CDR3 DNA sequence: TGCGCCAGCAGCCAAGGCCTACTACAGGGCTCCTATAATTCACCCCTCCACTTT.